This is a list of T cell receptor beta chains from one sample in a study of CD8+ T cells in alopecia areata. Some clones are missing from TCRdb's copy, which holds only in-frame ones; the method was immunoSEQ multiplex PCR. The sample contains some 190,000 clones, 51% of which appear only once. Specimen: CD8+ T cells sorted from blood, collected at week 52, from a patient treated with tofacitinib. These receptor sequences come from a human donor with alopecia areata. The CDR3 runs from the conserved cysteine through the conserved F or W. A D gene is named only where the DNA matches it firmly. The listing skips clone size in some rows; elsewhere it reads once, few, many or a size class.

cdr3_aa	cdr3_nt	clone_size	d_call	cdr3_length	v_call	j_call
CASSLSPGPLHF	TGTGCCAGCAGTTTATCCCCCGGCCCCCTCCACTTT	-	-	12	TRBV27	TRBJ1-6
CASSRDWETQYF	TGTGCCAGCAGTCGGGACTGGGAGACCCAGTACTTC	-	-	12	TRBV6-6	TRBJ2-5
CASSLGEGSTDTQYF	TGTGCCAGCAGCTTGGGAGAGGGTAGCACAGATACGCAGTATTTT	-	-	15	TRBV5-4	TRBJ2-3
CASSQVHSPQETQYF	TGCGCCAGCAGCCAAGTACACAGCCCCCAAGAGACCCAGTACTTC	-	-	15	TRBV4-1	TRBJ2-5
CAISERAPQETQYF	TGTGCCATCAGTGAGCGGGCCCCTCAAGAGACCCAGTACTTC	-	-	14	TRBV10-3	TRBJ2-5
CATSSPAQETQYF	TGTGCCACCAGTTCACCGGCCCAAGAGACCCAGTACTTC	-	-	13	TRBV15	TRBJ2-5
CASTPMGGANVLTF	TGTGCCAGCACCCCCATGGGTGGGGCCAACGTCCTGACTTTC	few	-	14	TRBV6-5	TRBJ2-6
CASKFQETQYF	TGTGCCAGCAAGTTCCAAGAGACCCAGTACTTC	-	-	11	TRBV2	TRBJ2-5
CASSQTRAYGYTF	TGTGCCAGCAGTCAGACACGGGCATATGGCTACACCTTC	-	-	13	TRBV27	TRBJ1-2
CSVEGGLAGELFF	TGCAGCGTCGAAGGCGGGTTGGCCGGGGAGCTGTTTTTT	-	-	13	TRBV29-1	TRBJ2-2
CASSLPGSTDTQYF	TGTGCCAGCAGCCTGCCGGGAAGCACAGATACGCAGTATTTT	-	-	14	TRBV7-8	TRBJ2-3
CATGNNEQFF	TGTGCCACGGGGAACAATGAGCAGTTCTTC	-	-	10	TRBV10-3	TRBJ2-1
CASSSAGRSQPQHF	TGTGCCAGCAGCTCCGCAGGGAGGAGTCAGCCCCAGCATTTT	few	-	14	TRBV7-2	TRBJ1-5
CASSLTLPGRLETQYF	TGTGCCAGCAGCCTCACTCTTCCGGGGCGCCTGGAGACCCAGTACTTC	-	-	16	TRBV14	TRBJ2-5
CASSLAGQSSYNEQFF	TGTGCCAGCAGCTTAGCAGGCCAAAGCTCCTACAATGAGCAGTTCTTC	-	-	16	TRBV7-2	TRBJ2-1
CASSLGGEETQYF	TGTGCCAGCAGTCTCGGAGGGGAAGAGACCCAGTACTTC	-	-	13	TRBV6-5	TRBJ2-5
CASSYARVSNYGYTF	TGTGCCAGCAGTTACGCCAGGGTGTCGAACTATGGCTACACCTTC	-	-	15	TRBV6-5	TRBJ1-2
CATSRVPSGDTQYF	TGTGCCACCAGCAGAGTGCCCTCGGGGGATACGCAGTATTTT	few	-	14	TRBV15	TRBJ2-3
CSVVSGDSYEQYF	TGCAGCGTTGTTAGCGGGGACTCCTACGAGCAGTACTTC	few	TRBD2	13	TRBV29-1	TRBJ2-7
CASSPPGRGKDTGELFF	TGCGCCAGCAGTCCCCCCGGGCGAGGGAAGGACACCGGGGAGCTGTTTTTT	-	-	17	TRBV23-1	TRBJ2-2
CASSSSFRSGEQYF	TGTGCCAGCAGCTCGTCGTTTAGGTCTGGCGAGCAGTACTTC	-	-	14	TRBV7-9	TRBJ2-7
CASSLQGKANYGYTF	TGTGCCAGCAGCCTACAAGGGAAGGCTAACTATGGCTACACCTTC	-	-	15	TRBV7-2	TRBJ1-2
CASSLGGEAFF	TGTGCCAGCAGTTTGGGAGGTGAAGCTTTCTTT	-	-	11	TRBV27	TRBJ1-1
CASSQGGSGGADTQYF	TGTGCCAGCAGCCAAGGGGGAAGCGGGGGGGCAGATACGCAGTATTTT	-	TRBD2	16	TRBV4-2	TRBJ2-3
CASSFEGVNGYTF	TGTGCCAGCAGCTTTGAAGGAGTGAATGGCTACACCTTC	-	-	13	TRBV7-9	TRBJ1-2
CASSNRPRETQYF	TGTGCCAGCAGCAATAGACCACGGGAGACCCAGTACTTC	-	-	13	TRBV4-2	TRBJ2-5
CASSQDVGRELTGANVLTF	TGCGCCAGCAGCCAAGATGTTGGCAGGGAATTGACTGGGGCCAACGTCCTGACTTTC	-	-	19	TRBV4-3	TRBJ2-6
CASSYGTSDTGELFF	TGTGCCAGCAGTTACGGGACTAGCGACACCGGGGAGCTGTTTTTT	-	TRBD2	15	TRBV10-3	TRBJ2-2
CASSGGTPRGEQYF	TGTGCCAGCAGTGGAGGGACTCCTCGGGGCGAGCAGTACTTC	-	-	14	TRBV6-1	TRBJ2-7
CATSQGHLAPQHF	TGTGCCACGTCACAGGGGCACCTAGCGCCCCAGCATTTT	once	TRBD1	13	TRBV15	TRBJ1-5
CSVLIYEQYF	TGCAGCGTCCTTATCTACGAGCAGTACTTC	-	-	10	TRBV29-1	TRBJ2-7
CASSSGVSNQPQHF	TGTGCCAGCAGTTCCGGTGTAAGCAATCAGCCCCAGCATTTT	-	-	14	TRBV27	TRBJ1-5
CSAAHSEVETQYF	TGCAGCGCCGCTCATTCGGAGGTGGAGACCCAGTACTTC	few	-	13	TRBV29-1	TRBJ2-5
CASSPSAFLGSTDTQYF	TGCGCCAGCAGTCCTAGCGCATTTCTGGGGAGCACAGATACGCAGTATTTT	-	-	17	TRBV4-1	TRBJ2-3
CASSLRLAGGTDTQYF	TGTGCCAGCAGCTTACGACTAGCGGGGGGCACAGATACGCAGTATTTT	-	TRBD2	16	TRBV7-9	TRBJ2-3
CASSAKEAGDMTQYF	TGTGCCAGCAGTGCCAAAGAAGCGGGGGACATGACCCAGTACTTC	-	TRBD2	15	TRBV2	TRBJ2-5
CASSLSAGTGVDTQYF	TGTGCCAGCAGTTTATCGGCGGGGACAGGGGTAGATACGCAGTATTTT	once	TRBD1	16	TRBV27	TRBJ2-3
CASSPPFGEETQYF	TGTGCCAGCAGCCCACCCTTTGGGGAGGAGACCCAGTACTTC	-	-	14	TRBV4-2	TRBJ2-5
CAIRRENTEAFF	TGTGCCATCAGGCGGGAGAACACTGAAGCTTTCTTT	-	-	12	TRBV10-3	TRBJ1-1
CASSQDRWGGRAGELFF	TGCGCCAGCAGCCAAGATCGTTGGGGAGGTCGGGCCGGGGAGCTGTTTTTT	-	-	17	TRBV4-3	TRBJ2-2